The sequence of this T cell receptor (beta chain) was determined in a study of blood T cell repertoires in COVID-19. Here immunoSEQ multiplex PCR was the method, and the copy in TCRdb shows in-frame clones only, minus some. This sample carries some 200,000 clones, about four fifths of them seen once, and the ten largest clones take under 1.5%. CDR3 length equals 14 residues. Germline loops: CDR1 DFQATT, CDR2 SNEGSKA (reference sequence). V was trimmed by 3 bases and J by 0 bases, leaving 9 bases between them. The rearrangement links TRBV20-1 to TRBJ1-5; D ambiguous. The receptor comes from a woman in her forties with acute COVID-19. The sample taken for sequencing was PBMCs or T cells enriched from blood (not recorded which). As DNA, the CDR3 is TGCAGTGCTAGTTCAGGTCTTAGCAATCAGCCCCAGCATTTT. The encoded protein is CSASSGLSNQPQHF.